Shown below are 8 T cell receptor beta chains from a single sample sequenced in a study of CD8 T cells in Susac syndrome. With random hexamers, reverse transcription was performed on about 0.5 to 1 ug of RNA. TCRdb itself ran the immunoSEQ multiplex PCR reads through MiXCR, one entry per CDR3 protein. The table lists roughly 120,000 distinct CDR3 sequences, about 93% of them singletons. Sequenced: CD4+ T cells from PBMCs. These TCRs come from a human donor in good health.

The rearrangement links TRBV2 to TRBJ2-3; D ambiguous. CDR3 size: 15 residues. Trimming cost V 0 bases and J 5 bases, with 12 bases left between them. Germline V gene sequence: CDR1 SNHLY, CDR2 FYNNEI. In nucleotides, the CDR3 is TGTGCCAGCAGTGAAGCGCCGAGCTCTGAAGATACGCAGTATTTT. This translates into CASSEAPSSEDTQYF.

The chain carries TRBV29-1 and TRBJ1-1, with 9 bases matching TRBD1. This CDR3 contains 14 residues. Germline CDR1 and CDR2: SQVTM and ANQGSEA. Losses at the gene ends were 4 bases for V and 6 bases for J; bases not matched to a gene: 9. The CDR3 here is CSVGGTGYFAEAFF. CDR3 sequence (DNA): TGCAGCGTTGGGGGGACAGGGTATTTCGCTGAAGCTTTCTTT. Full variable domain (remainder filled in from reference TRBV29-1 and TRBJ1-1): SAVISQKPSRDICQRGTSLTIQCQVDSQVTMMFWYRQQPGQSLTLIATANQGSEATYESGFVIDKFPISRPNLTFSTLTVSNMSPEDSSIYLCSVGGTGYFAEAFFGQGTRLTVV.

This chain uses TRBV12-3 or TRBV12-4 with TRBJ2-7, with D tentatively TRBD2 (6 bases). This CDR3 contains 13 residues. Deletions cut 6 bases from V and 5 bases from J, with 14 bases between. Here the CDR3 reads CASSRTKSNEQYF. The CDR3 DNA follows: TGTGCCAGCAGCCGGACTAAATCGAACGAGCAGTACTTC.

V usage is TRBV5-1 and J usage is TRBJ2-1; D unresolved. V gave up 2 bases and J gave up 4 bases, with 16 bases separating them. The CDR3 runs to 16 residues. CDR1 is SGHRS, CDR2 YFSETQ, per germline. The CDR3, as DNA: TGCGCCAGCAGCTTCCGGGCCTCGAAGACTTACAATGAGCAGTTCTTC. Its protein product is CASSFRASKTYNEQFF.

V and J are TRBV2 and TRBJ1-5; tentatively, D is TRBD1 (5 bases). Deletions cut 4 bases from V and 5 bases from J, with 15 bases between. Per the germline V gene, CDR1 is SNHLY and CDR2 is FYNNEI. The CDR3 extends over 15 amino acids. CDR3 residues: CASSVSWRGDQPQHF. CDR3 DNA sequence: TGTGCCAGCAGTGTGTCCTGGAGGGGAGATCAGCCCCAGCATTTT.

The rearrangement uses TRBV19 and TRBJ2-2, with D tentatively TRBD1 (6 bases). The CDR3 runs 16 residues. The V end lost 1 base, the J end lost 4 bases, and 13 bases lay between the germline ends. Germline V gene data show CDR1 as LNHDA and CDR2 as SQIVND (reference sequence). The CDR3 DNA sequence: TGTGCCAGTAGTATAGTCCAGGGGTATGGCACCGGGGAGCTGTTTTTT. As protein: CASSIVQGYGTGELFF.

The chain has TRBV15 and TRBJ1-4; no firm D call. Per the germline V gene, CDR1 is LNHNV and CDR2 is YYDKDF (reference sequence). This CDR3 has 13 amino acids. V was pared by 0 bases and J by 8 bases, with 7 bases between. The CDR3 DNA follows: TGTGCCACCAGCAGAGACTCCGGGGAAAAACTGTTTTTT. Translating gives CATSRDSGEKLFF.

CDR3 in DNA: TGCAGCGTGTTGCCACAGGTGAACACTGAAGCTTTCTTT. This gives the protein CSVLPQVNTEAFF. The gene calls are TRBV29-1 and TRBJ1-1; TRBD1 might be the D (5 bases). CDR1 and CDR2 from the germline V gene are SQVTM and ANQGSEA. The V end was cut by 6 bases, the J end by 0 bases, with 11 bases between. The CDR3 covers 13 residues.